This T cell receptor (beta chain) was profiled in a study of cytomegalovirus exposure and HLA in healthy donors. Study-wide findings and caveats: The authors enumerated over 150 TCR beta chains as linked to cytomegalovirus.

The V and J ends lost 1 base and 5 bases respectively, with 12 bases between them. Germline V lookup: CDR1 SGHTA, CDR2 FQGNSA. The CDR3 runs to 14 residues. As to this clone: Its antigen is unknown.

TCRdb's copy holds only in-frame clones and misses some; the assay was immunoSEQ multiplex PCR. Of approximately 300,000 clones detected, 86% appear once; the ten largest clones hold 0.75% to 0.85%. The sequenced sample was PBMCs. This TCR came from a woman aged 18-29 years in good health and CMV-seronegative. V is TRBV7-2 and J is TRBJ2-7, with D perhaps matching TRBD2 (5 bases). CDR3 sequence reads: CASSLGGGGDEQYF. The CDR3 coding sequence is TGTGCCAGCAGCTTAGGAGGAGGTGGGGACGAGCAGTACTTC.